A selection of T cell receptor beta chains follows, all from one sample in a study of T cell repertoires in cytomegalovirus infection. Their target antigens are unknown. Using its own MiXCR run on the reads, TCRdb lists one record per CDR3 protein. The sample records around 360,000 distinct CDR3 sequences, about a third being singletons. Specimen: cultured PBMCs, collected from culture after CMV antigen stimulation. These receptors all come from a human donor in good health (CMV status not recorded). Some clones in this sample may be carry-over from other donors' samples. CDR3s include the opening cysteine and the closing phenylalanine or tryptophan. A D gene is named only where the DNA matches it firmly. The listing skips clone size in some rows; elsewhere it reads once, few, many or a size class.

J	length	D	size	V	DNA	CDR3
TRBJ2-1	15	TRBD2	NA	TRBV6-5	TGTGCCAGCAGTTTACCGGGACTAGCGCTCAATGAGCAGTTCTTC	CASSLPGLALNEQFF
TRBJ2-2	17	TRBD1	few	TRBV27	TGTGCCAGCACTCTGATGCCTGGACAGGGTGGTAACGGGGAGCTGTTTTTT	CASTLMPGQGGNGELFF
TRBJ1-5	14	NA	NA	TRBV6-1	TGTGCCAGCAGTGAAGCTCGCGGGGGACCGCCCCAGCATTTT	CASSEARGGPPQHF
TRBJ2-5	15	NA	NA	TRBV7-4	TGTGCCAGCAGCCCCTATGAAACCAACCAAGAGACCCAGTACTTC	CASSPYETNQETQYF
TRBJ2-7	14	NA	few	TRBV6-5	TGTGCCAGCAGTTACTGGCGGACTCCCCACGAGCAGTACTTC	CASSYWRTPHEQYF
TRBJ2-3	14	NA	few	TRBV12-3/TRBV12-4	TGTGCCAGCAGTTTAATGCAGGGCACAGATACGCAGTATTTT	CASSLMQGTDTQYF
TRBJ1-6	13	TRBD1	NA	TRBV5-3	TGTGCCAGCAGCTTGGGGGACAGGGAGACCCTCCACTTT	CASSLGDRETLHF
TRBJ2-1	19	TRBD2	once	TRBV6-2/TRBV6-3	TGTGCCAGCAGTTACGCTCTAGCGGGAGAGCCAGGGGCCTACAATGAGCAGTTCTTC	CASSYALAGEPGAYNEQFF
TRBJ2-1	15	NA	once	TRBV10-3	TGTGCCATCAGAAGGGACTTGAGCTCCTACAATGAGCAGTTCTTC	CAIRRDLSSYNEQFF
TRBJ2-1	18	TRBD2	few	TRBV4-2	TGTGCCAGCGCCCCGGGAGAAGCGGGAGGTGGTAGAGGGAATGAGCAGTTCTTC	CASAPGEAGGGRGNEQFF
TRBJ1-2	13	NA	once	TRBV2	TGTGCCAGCTACCGGGAAGCTGAATATGGCTACACCTTC	CASYREAEYGYTF
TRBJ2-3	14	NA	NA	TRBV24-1	TGTGCCACCAGTGCCAGAGCGTGGGGAGATACGCAGTATTTT	CATSARAWGDTQYF
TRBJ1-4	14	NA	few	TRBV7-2	TGTGCCAGCGGGAGACTCAGAACTAATGAAAAACTGTTTTTT	CASGRLRTNEKLFF
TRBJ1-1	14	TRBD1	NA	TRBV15	TGTGCCACCAGCAGAGAACAGGGGGCCACTGAAGCTTTCTTT	CATSREQGATEAFF